The clone carrying this T cell receptor beta chain was seen ten or more times. The CDR3 loop spans 13 amino acids. V was shortened by 6 bases and J by 7 bases, with 18 bases between the two germline ends. Germline CDR1 is DFQATT and CDR2 is SNEGSKA (reference sequence). The sample originates from a study of Graves' ophthalmopathy and Graves' hyperthyroidism. TCR beta CDR3 regions were amplified from RNA transcripts. The library came from an HTBI-primed first-round RT-PCR and a second-round multiplex PCR. TCRdb redid the calling of the multiplex PCR reads with MiXCR, one entry per CDR3 protein. The data contain almost 750,000 distinct CDR3 sequences, roughly two fifths of them singletons.

The genes are TRBV20-1 and TRBJ1-2; a possible D gene is TRBD1 (5 bases). This receptor was taken from an adult man with Graves' ophthalmopathy. The specimen was peripheral blood. The CDR3 loop reads CSARAGRGSGYTF. In DNA form, the CDR3 reads TGCAGTGCGCGCGCAGGGCGAGGTAGTGGCTACACCTTC.